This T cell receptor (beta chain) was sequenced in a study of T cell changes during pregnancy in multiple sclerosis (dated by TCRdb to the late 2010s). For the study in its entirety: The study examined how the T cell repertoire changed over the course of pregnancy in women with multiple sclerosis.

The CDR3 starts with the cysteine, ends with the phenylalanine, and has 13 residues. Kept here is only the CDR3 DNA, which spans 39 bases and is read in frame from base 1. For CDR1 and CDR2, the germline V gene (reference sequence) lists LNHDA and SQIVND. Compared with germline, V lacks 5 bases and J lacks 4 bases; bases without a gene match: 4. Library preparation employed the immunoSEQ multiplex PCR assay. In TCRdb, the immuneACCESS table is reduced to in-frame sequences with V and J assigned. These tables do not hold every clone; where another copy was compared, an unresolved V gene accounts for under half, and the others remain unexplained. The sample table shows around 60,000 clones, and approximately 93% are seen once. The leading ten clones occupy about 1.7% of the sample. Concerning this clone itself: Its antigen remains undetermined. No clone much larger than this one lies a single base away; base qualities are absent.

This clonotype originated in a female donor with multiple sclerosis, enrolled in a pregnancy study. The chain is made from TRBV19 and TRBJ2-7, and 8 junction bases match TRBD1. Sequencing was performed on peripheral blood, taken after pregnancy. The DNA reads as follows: TGTGCCAGTAGTCAGGGGGCAAGGTACGAGCAGTACTTC. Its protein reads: CASSQGARYEQYF.